These T cell receptor beta chains were read from a single sample in a study of T cell changes during pregnancy in multiple sclerosis. The assay was immunoSEQ multiplex PCR, and TCRdb's table has in-frame clones only and misses some. This sample has over 40,000 clones, with about 90% found just once. The specimen comprised CD4+ T cells from peripheral blood mononuclear cells, sampled in the second trimester of pregnancy. The receptors were sampled from a female donor with multiple sclerosis, enrolled in a pregnancy study. Both conserved end residues are trimmed from each CDR3. A D gene is named only where the DNA matches it firmly.

J	V	length	D	CDR3
TRBJ2-1	TRBV6-5	12	TRBD2	ASSWKRGRNEQF
TRBJ2-5	TRBV5-4	13	TRBD2	ASSPLGGGQETQY
TRBJ1-1	TRBV10-1	12	TRBD1	ASRGQGYDTEAF
TRBJ2-7	TRBV6-4	12	NA	ASSNRQGTYEQY
TRBJ2-1	TRBV7-8	17	TRBD2	ASSRDALAGGLNYNEQF
TRBJ2-3	TRBV25-1	11	NA	ASSERTTDTQY
TRBJ1-1	TRBV11-2	12	NA	ASSHAGTNAAAF
TRBJ2-1	TRBV5-1	14	TRBD2	ASSIGLAGFYNEQF
TRBJ1-4	TRBV7-6	13	NA	ASSLGQAHDEKLF
TRBJ1-2	TRBV18	13	NA	ASSPTQASSYGYT
TRBJ2-3	TRBV5-6	11	NA	ASSLLGTDTQY
TRBJ2-1	TRBV6-1	15	TRBD2	ASSEASPGLPHNEQF
TRBJ2-2	TRBV9	13	TRBD1	ASSRGTGGAGELF
TRBJ2-2	TRBV5-6	10	NA	ASSRTTGELF
TRBJ1-5	TRBV19	13	TRBD1	ASSMRGQKNQPQH
TRBJ1-5	TRBV6-1	14	TRBD1	ASSARYTGDNQPQH
TRBJ1-2	TRBV6-1	14	TRBD1	ASSDRHRGPTYGYT